The T cell receptor (beta chain) under discussion was sequenced for a study of cytomegalovirus exposure and HLA in healthy donors. Researchers ran the PCR with 60 Vbeta and 13 Jbeta primers. Libraries were prepared by immunoSEQ multiplex PCR; TCRdb keeps only in-frame clonotypes and omits some of them. Of fewer than 200,000 clones in the sample, approximately 84% were seen once. The CDR3 extends over 13 amino acids. Germline V gives CDR1 GTSNPN, CDR2 SVGIG (reference sequence). V was clipped by 2 bases and J by 4 bases; unmatched bases: 2. Of note for this clone: What it binds is not known.

Findings and caveats of the study: The investigators catalogued under 200 TCR beta chains as cytomegalovirus-associated.

Sequencing was done on a sample of PBMCs. The clonotype comes from a girl under three years old in good health and CMV-seronegative. V and J are TRBV30 and TRBJ2-3; 8 bases are a match to TRBD2. Written as DNA, the CDR3 is TGTGCCTGGAGTCCGGGACTAGCAGATACGCAGTATTTT. This translates into CAWSPGLADTQYF.